Below are 26 T cell receptor beta chains sequenced from a single sample in a study of control samples from healthy donors and cancer patients. Here immunoSEQ multiplex PCR was the method, and the copy in TCRdb shows in-frame clones only, minus some. This table holds under 75,000 clones, about nine tenths found once. Sequencing was performed on PBMCs. The receptors originated from a woman in her forties or fifties with colorectal cancer.

The V gene is TRBV30, the J gene TRBJ2-2, with D hard to call. The CDR3 sequence is 15 residues long. Germline lookup yields CDR1 GTSNPN and CDR2 SVGIG (reference sequence). The V end lost 0 bases, the J end lost 4 bases, and 12 bases lay between the germline ends. The CDR3 DNA reads TGTGCCTGGAGTGTCGGCCCTTCGGGCACCGGGGAGCTGTTTTTT. Protein product: CAWSVGPSGTGELFF.

This clone was seen only once. The chain recombines TRBV19 with TRBJ2-7; D is possibly TRBD2 (5 bases). This CDR3 is built from 13 residues. Germline CDR1 reads LNHDA; CDR2 reads SQIVND (reference sequence). Between the trimmed V and J ends, which lost 6 bases and 3 bases, there was a span of 12 bases. This CDR3 reads CASSRGFGYEQYF. CDR3 nucleotide sequence: TGTGCCAGTAGCCGCGGGTTTGGCTACGAGCAGTACTTC.

This chain joins TRBV3-1 (or the pseudogene TRBV3-2) and TRBJ2-3, with D possibly TRBD2 on 6 matching bases. The CDR3 has 17 amino acids. The V and J ends lost 0 bases and 4 bases respectively, with 17 bases between them. The germline V gene encodes CDR1 LGHDT and CDR2 YNNKEL (reference sequence). CDR3 sequence reads: CASSQETSPHTSDTQYF. For the CDR3, the DNA is TGTGCCAGCAGCCAAGAAACTAGCCCACACACTTCAGATACGCAGTATTTT.

The rearrangement uses TRBV19 and TRBJ2-5; D is possibly TRBD1 (5 bases). V was shortened by 3 bases and J by 3 bases, with 8 bases between the two germline ends. The CDR3 runs 13 residues. Germline CDR1 and CDR2: LNHDA and SQIVND (reference sequence). The CDR3 bases are TGTGCCAGTAGTATGGGGCAGAAAGAGACCCAGTACTTC. Protein product: CASSMGQKETQYF.

This clone has a single count. The rearrangement links TRBV19 to TRBJ2-3; 8 nucleotides agree with TRBD2. Germline V gene sequence: CDR1 LNHDA, CDR2 SQIVND (reference sequence). J was trimmed by 2 bases and V by 5 bases; bases with no gene match: 6. The CDR3 covers 15 residues. CDR3 DNA sequence: TGTGCCAGTAGTTTTTCGGGGGGGAACACAGATACGCAGTATTTT. This encodes CASSFSGGNTDTQYF.

The rearrangement uses TRBV6-5 and TRBJ1-2; 9 bases map to TRBD1. The germline CDR1 and CDR2 sequences are MNHEY and SVGAGI. This CDR3 has 15 amino acids. J gave up 8 bases and V 2 bases, and 9 bases lay outside the gene matches. In nucleotides, the CDR3 is TGTGCCAGCAGTTACCAAGTTGACAGGGGGGGCGGCTACACCTTC. This encodes CASSYQVDRGGGYTF.

V is TRBV13 and J is TRBJ2-5; 8 bases are a match to TRBD2. The CDR3 spans 14 residues. The ends lost 5 bases at V and 9 bases at J; junction bases unmatched: 11. CDR1 PRHDT and CDR2 FYEKMQ come from the germline V gene (reference sequence). The CDR3, as DNA: TGTGCCAGCAGCGTCCTAGCGGGTGGGGGGGCCCAGTACTTC. It encodes CASSVLAGGGAQYF.

This clone was observed a single time. This sequence joins TRBV30 and TRBJ1-1, with D possibly being TRBD1 (5 bases). The CDR3 has 16 residues. Between the trimmed V and J ends, which lost 2 bases and 4 bases, there was a span of 20 bases. Germline CDR1 and CDR2: GTSNPN and SVGIG (reference sequence). The CDR3 region has the DNA TGTGCCTGGAGTCCCCAGATAGGGGAGGGAAGCACTGAAGCTTTCTTT. As protein: CAWSPQIGEGSTEAFF.

This clone came up once. The V and J genes are TRBV2 and TRBJ2-7; 8 nucleotides match TRBD1. Germline lookup yields CDR1 SNHLY and CDR2 FYNNEI. This CDR3 contains 16 residues. With V trimmed by 7 bases and J by 5 bases, 16 bases remained unmatched. The chain's CDR3 is CASTPTGTGWRNEQYF. CDR3 DNA: TGTGCCAGCACCCCTACCGGGACAGGCTGGCGGAACGAGCAGTACTTC.

The rearrangement uses TRBV10-3 and TRBJ2-3; 11 nucleotides line up with TRBD2. V shed 2 bases and J 6 bases; nucleotides not matched to a gene: 4. The CDR3 covers 15 residues. The germline V gene has CDR1 ENHRY and CDR2 SYGVKD. The chain's CDR3 is CAISETSGGRDTQYF. The CDR3 DNA is TGTGCCATCAGTGAGACTAGCGGGGGAAGGGATACGCAGTATTTT.

This clone was seen more than once but under ten times. V gene TRBV7-3 combines with J gene TRBJ2-2; a possible D gene is TRBD1 (6 bases). Germline V gene lookup returns CDR1 SGHTA and CDR2 FQGTGA. The CDR3 has 13 residues. V lost 5 bases to trimming and J lost 8 bases, with 12 bases between them. CDR3 protein: CASSQSRGGELFF. The CDR3 nucleotides are TGTGCCAGCAGCCAAAGCAGGGGAGGGGAGCTGTTTTTT.

This CDR3 reads CASSSGTDTYEQYF. In DNA, the CDR3 is TGCGCCAGCAGCTCCGGGACGGACACCTACGAGCAGTACTTC. V and J are TRBV5-1 and TRBJ2-7; D is perhaps TRBD1 or TRBD2 (5 bases each). Germline V gene lookup returns CDR1 SGHRS and CDR2 YFSETQ. The CDR3 sequence is 14 residues long. The V and J ends lost 3 bases and 2 bases respectively, with 12 bases between them.

The chain couples TRBV20-1 to TRBJ1-4; D unclear. The length of the CDR3 is 11 residues. Per germline, CDR1 DFQATT and CDR2 SNEGSKA (reference sequence). As DNA, the CDR3 is TGCAGCGCCCCCGCCCCTGAAAAACTGTTTTTT. This encodes CSAPAPEKLFF.

The chain joins TRBV6-5 to TRBJ1-4; D is ambiguous. CDR3 length: 14 residues. Germline lookup yields CDR1 MNHEY and CDR2 SVGAGI. The germline V and J ends were trimmed by 5 bases and 2 bases, with 9 bases remaining between them. The chain's CDR3 is CASSRTATNEKLFF. CDR3 DNA: TGTGCCAGCAGTCGGACGGCTACTAATGAAAAACTGTTTTTT.

This clone showed up just once. The V call is TRBV2, the J call TRBJ2-2, with 8 positions matching TRBD1. CDR1 and CDR2 from the germline V gene are SNHLY and FYNNEI. This CDR3 spans 13 amino acids. J gave up 6 bases and V 6 bases, and 3 bases lay outside the gene matches. The CDR3 reads CASSADRAGELFF. CDR3 in DNA: TGTGCCAGCAGCGCGGACAGGGCCGGGGAGCTGTTTTTT.

The chain recombines TRBV27 with TRBJ1-1; no definite D call. This CDR3 has 15 amino acids. The germline gives CDR1 MNHEY, CDR2 SMNVEV (reference sequence). With 0 bases removed from V and 1 base from J, the gap between germline ends came to 9 bases. This chain's CDR3 is CASSLSWEWNTEAFF. In DNA form, the CDR3 reads TGTGCCAGCAGTTTATCGTGGGAGTGGAACACTGAAGCTTTCTTT.

In this sample, this clone turned up once. The V call is TRBV2, the J call TRBJ1-4; a possible D gene is TRBD1 (5 bases). Germline CDR1 and CDR2: SNHLY and FYNNEI. With 5 bases removed from V and 5 bases from J, the gap between germline ends came to 15 bases. CDR3 size: 15 residues. The CDR3 bases are TGTGCCAGCAGTAGACAGTTTCCCCCAAATGAAAAACTGTTTTTT. Encoded protein: CASSRQFPPNEKLFF.

The chain has TRBV10-3 and TRBJ1-1; 11 bases are shared with TRBD1. V was clipped by 10 bases and J by 4 bases; unmatched bases: 11. Germline CDR1 and CDR2: ENHRY and SYGVKD. CDR3 length: 15 residues. The CDR3 coding sequence is TGTGCCACAACGAATATGGACAGGGGGCTCACTGAAGCTTTCTTT. Translated: CATTNMDRGLTEAFF.

CDR3 nucleotide sequence: TGCAGCGTTTTCGACAGTAACTATGGCTACACCTTC. It translates to CSVFDSNYGYTF. The J gene is TRBJ1-2, the V gene TRBV29-1; weak D call: TRBD1 (5 bases). Germline assignment: CDR1 SQVTM and CDR2 ANQGSEA. V was cut by 5 bases and J by 1 base, with 8 bases left in between. The CDR3 contains 12 residues.

The chain combines TRBV2 with TRBJ2-7; D remains ambiguous. This CDR3 spans 14 amino acids. The V gene's germline CDR1 is SNHLY and CDR2 FYNNEI. With 7 bases removed from V and 0 bases from J, the gap between germline ends came to 13 bases. Written as DNA, the CDR3 is TGTGCCAGCACTCATGACTTGGACTCCTACGAGCAGTACTTC. Translated: CASTHDLDSYEQYF.

The chain joins TRBV21-1 to TRBJ2-1. TRBV21-1 is noted as a pseudogene. The CDR3 is made up of 16 amino acids. CDR3 bases: TGTGCCAGCAGCAAAAATGCAGGACACGTCGGGGATGAGCAGTTCTTC. This translates into CASSKNAGHVGDEQFF.

The chain carries TRBV7-9 and TRBJ2-1; D is ambiguous. CDR1 and CDR2 from the germline V gene are SEHNR and FQNEAQ (reference sequence). This CDR3 has 15 residues. Trimming stripped 5 bases from V and 0 bases from J, with 11 bases between. The CDR3 DNA is TGTGCCAGCAGCCTTCCCCTGAGCTCCTACAATGAGCAGTTCTTC. Its translation is CASSLPLSSYNEQFF.

This chain joins TRBV3-1 (or the pseudogene TRBV3-2) and TRBJ2-1; possible D gene TRBD2, 5 bases. V was trimmed by 1 base and J by 9 bases, leaving 13 bases between them. CDR3 length equals 14 residues. Germline V lookup: CDR1 LGHDT, CDR2 YNNKEL (reference sequence). CDR3 sequence reads: CASSQVGLASEQFF. In nucleotides, the CDR3 is TGTGCCAGCAGCCAAGTAGGGCTAGCAAGTGAGCAGTTCTTC.

The chain joins TRBV25-1 to TRBJ2-7, with no clear D. CDR1 and CDR2 from the germline V gene are MGHDK and SYGVNS. V gave up 7 bases and J gave up 4 bases, with 14 bases separating them. CDR3 length equals 13 residues. The CDR3: CASIVRSWYEQYF. The DNA of the CDR3 is TGTGCCAGCATTGTCAGGAGCTGGTACGAGCAGTACTTC.

The V call is TRBV5-1, the J call TRBJ2-2; TRBD1 agrees at 9 bases. Trimming removed 2 bases from V and 4 bases from J; junction bases left unmatched: 3. Germline CDR1 is SGHRS and CDR2 is YFSETQ. The CDR3 totals 15 residues. The CDR3 is CASSFQGQGTGELFF. For the CDR3, the DNA is TGCGCCAGCAGCTTCCAGGGACAGGGCACCGGGGAGCTGTTTTTT.

The chain couples TRBV3-1 (or the pseudogene TRBV3-2) to TRBJ1-2; D uncertain. V lost 0 bases and J 8 bases, leaving 13 bases between the germline ends. The length of the CDR3 is 14 residues. From germline, CDR1 is LGHDT and CDR2 YNNKEL (reference sequence). The CDR3 is CASSQDSRVDGYTF. CDR3 sequence (DNA): TGTGCCAGCAGCCAAGACTCTCGGGTAGACGGCTACACCTTC.